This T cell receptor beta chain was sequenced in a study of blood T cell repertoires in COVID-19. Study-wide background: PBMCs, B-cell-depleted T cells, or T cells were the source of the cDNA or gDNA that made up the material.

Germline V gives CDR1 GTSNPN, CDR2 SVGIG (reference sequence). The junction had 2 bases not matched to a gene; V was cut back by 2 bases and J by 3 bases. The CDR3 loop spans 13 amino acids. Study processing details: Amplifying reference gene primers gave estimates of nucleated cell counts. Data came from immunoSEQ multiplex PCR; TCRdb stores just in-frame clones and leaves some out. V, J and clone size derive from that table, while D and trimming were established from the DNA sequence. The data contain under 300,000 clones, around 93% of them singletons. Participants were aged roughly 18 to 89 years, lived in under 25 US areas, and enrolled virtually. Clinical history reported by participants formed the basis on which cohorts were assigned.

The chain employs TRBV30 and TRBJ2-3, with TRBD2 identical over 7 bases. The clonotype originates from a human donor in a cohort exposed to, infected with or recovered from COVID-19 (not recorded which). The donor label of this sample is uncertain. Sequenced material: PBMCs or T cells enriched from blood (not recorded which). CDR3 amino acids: CAWSSGTTDTQYF. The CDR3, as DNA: TGTGCCTGGAGTAGCGGGACGACAGATACGCAGTATTTT. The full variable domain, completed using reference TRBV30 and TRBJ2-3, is SQTIHQWPATLVQPVGSPLSLECTVEGTSNPNLYWYRQAAGRGLQLLFYSVGIGQISSEVPQNLSASRPQDRQFILSSKKLLLSDSGFYLCAWSSGTTDTQYFGPGTRLTVL.